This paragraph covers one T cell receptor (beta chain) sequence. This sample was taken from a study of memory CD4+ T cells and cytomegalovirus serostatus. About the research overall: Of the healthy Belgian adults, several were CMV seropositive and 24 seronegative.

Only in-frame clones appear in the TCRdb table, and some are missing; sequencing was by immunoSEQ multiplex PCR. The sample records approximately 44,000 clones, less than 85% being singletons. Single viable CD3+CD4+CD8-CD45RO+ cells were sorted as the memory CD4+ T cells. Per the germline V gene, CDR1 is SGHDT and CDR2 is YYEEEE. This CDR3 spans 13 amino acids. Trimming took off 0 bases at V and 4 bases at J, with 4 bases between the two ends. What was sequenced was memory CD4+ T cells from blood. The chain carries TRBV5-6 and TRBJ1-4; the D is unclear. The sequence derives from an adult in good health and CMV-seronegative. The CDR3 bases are TGTGCCAGCAGCTTGGCCGGTAATGAAAAACTGTTTTTT. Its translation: CASSLAGNEKLFF.